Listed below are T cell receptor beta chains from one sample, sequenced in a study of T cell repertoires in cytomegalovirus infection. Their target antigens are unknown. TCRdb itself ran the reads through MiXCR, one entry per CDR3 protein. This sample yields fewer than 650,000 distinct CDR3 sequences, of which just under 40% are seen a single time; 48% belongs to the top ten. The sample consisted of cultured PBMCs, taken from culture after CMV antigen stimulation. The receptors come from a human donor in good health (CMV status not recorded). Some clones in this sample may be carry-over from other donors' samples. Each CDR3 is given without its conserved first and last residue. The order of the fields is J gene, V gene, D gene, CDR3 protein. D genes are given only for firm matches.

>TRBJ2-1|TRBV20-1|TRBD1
SALNRGYSLSSYNEQF
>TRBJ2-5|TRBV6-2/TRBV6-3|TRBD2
ASKRSGTELETQY
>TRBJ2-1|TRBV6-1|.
ASSEPGMSTDNEQF
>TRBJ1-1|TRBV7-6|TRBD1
ASSLTWGTALNTEAF
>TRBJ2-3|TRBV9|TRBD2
ASSGTPGLAGGTDTQY
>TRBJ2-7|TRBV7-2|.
ASSFGGYAEQY
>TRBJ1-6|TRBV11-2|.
ASSRRLNFNSPLH
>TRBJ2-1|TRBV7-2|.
ASSGREGLASLKNEQF
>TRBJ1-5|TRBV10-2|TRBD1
ASKRDRSNQPQH
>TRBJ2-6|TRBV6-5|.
ASSYSMLLGISGANVLT
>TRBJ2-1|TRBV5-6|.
ASGRAANEQF
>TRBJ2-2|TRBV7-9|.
ASSLFGGGTGELF
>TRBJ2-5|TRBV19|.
ASSGLPQETQY
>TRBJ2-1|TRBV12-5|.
ASGSSVGYNEQF
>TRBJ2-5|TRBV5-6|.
ASSFFKETQY
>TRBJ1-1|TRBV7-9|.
ASSSVATGGTEAF
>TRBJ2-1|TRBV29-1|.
SGAGDGDEQF
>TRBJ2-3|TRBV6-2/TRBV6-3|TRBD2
ASGAGGRDTQY
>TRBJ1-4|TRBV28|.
ASRRDMGKLF
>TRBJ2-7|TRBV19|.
ASSIRRNYEQY
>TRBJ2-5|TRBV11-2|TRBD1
ASSLSPGTVGETQY
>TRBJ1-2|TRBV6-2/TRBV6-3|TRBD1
ASGGQGNYGYT
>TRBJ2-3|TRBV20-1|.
SSSPGRYTDTQY
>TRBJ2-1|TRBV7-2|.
ASSQWIAGYNEQF
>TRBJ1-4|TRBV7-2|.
ASSSKTAANEKLF
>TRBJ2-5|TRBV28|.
ASSPGGAQERTQY
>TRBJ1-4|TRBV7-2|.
ASSRTLLGEKLF
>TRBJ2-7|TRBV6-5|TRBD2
ASSRGGAEQY
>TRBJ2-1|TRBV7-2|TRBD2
ASSLGIAGGDNEQF